These 14 T cell receptor beta chains were all obtained from the same sample, sequenced in a study of blood T cell repertoires in COVID-19 (dated by TCRdb to between 2020 and 2021). The library was prepared using the immunoSEQ multiplex PCR assay. TCRdb mirrors the immuneACCESS table, restricted to in-frame sequences. Some clones are absent from its copies; in checked studies, under half trace to an unresolved V gene, and the reason for the others is unknown. This sample gives around 300,000 clones in total; 70% to 90% of them show up just once. Approximately 8.5% of the sample comes from the top ten. What was sequenced was peripheral blood. The receptors derive from a man in his late teens or twenties with active or convalescent COVID-19.

This rearrangement joins TRBV29-1 to TRBJ1-2; 8 bases align to TRBD1. The V segment lost 1 base and the J segment 6 bases; nucleotides outside the gene matches: 7. Germline loops: CDR1 SQVTM, CDR2 ANQGSEA. This CDR3 spans 14 amino acids. CDR3 residues: CSVEARQGADGYTF. The CDR3 bases are TGCAGCGTTGAAGCCAGGCAGGGGGCCGATGGCTACACCTTC.

The J gene is TRBJ1-1, the V gene TRBV7-8; weak D call: TRBD1 (5 bases). V was shortened by 5 bases and J by 5 bases, with 18 bases between the two germline ends. CDR1 and CDR2 from the germline V gene are SGHVS and FQNEAQ. The CDR3 is made up of 15 amino acids. In nucleotides, the CDR3 is TGTGCCAGCAGCCATCGTTTCCGTCGGGGGACTGAAGCTTTCTTT. This gives the protein CASSHRFRRGTEAFF.

V is TRBV11-2 and J is TRBJ1-1; no definite D call. The CDR3 is 13 amino acids. Trimming took off 3 bases at V and 3 bases at J, with 8 bases between the two ends. Looked up from germline, CDR1 is SGHAT and CDR2 is FQNNGV. For the CDR3, the DNA is TGTGCCAGCAGCTTGATGAGCCACACTGAAGCTTTCTTT. Translation: CASSLMSHTEAFF.

The rearrangement links TRBV28 to TRBJ2-7; 8 nucleotides line up with TRBD1. Trimming at V came to 5 bases and at J to 7 bases, leaving 13 bases not matched to a gene. Germline CDR1 MDHEN, CDR2 SYDVKM. This CDR3 region has 15 residues. The CDR3 sequence is CASSPQRWTGYEQYF. The CDR3 region has the DNA TGTGCCAGCAGTCCCCAGAGATGGACAGGGTATGAGCAGTACTTC.

The J gene is TRBJ2-7, the V gene TRBV9; perhaps TRBD2 as D (6 bases). The ends were cut back, 3 bases at V and 2 bases at J, with 12 bases in the middle. The CDR3 sequence is 14 residues long. CDR1 and CDR2 (germline): SGDLS, YYNGEE. CDR3 coding DNA: TGTGCCAGCAGCGGGGGGGACGCTACCTACGAGCAGTACTTC. As protein: CASSGGDATYEQYF. The complete variable domain, with remaining parts taken from reference TRBV9 and TRBJ2-7, reads DSGVTQTPKHLITATGQRVTLRCSPRSGDLSVYWYQQSLDQGLQFLIQYYNGEERAKGNILERFSAQQFPDLHSELNLSSLELGDSALYFCASSGGDATYEQYFGPGTRLTVT.

The genes are TRBV7-2 and TRBJ2-1; 14 bases are shared with TRBD2. The V segment lost 10 bases and the J segment 1 base; nucleotides outside the gene matches: 3. This CDR3 has 15 residues. The germline gives CDR1 SGHTA, CDR2 FQGNSA. The CDR3 DNA reads as TGTGCCACAGGGACTAGCGGGGGATCCTACAATGAGCAGTTCTTC. Encoded protein: CATGTSGGSYNEQFF.

J is TRBJ1-2 and V is TRBV19, with D tentatively TRBD1 (5 bases). From germline, CDR1 is LNHDA and CDR2 SQIVND (reference sequence). V dropped 6 bases and J dropped 3 bases, with 14 bases sitting between them. This CDR3 is 14 amino acids long. CDR3 bases: TGTGCCAGTAGAAGAAAGGGACTGCACTATGGCTACACCTTC. Residues: CASRRKGLHYGYTF.

The rearrangement uses TRBV19 and TRBJ2-7; maybe TRBD1 (6 bases). Germline V gene sequence: CDR1 LNHDA, CDR2 SQIVND (reference sequence). The CDR3 spans 14 residues. Trimming removed 5 bases at V and 5 bases at J, with 16 bases between. CDR3 loop: CASSPRQVLDEQYF. In nucleotides, the CDR3 is TGTGCCAGTAGTCCGAGACAGGTGCTGGACGAGCAGTACTTC. The full variable domain, in which reference TRBV19 and TRBJ2-7 provide the parts outside the CDR3, is DGGITQSPKYLFRKEGQNVTLSCEQNLNHDAMYWYRQDPGQGLRLIYYSQIVNDFQKGDIAEGYSVSREKKESFPLTVTSAQKNPTAFYLCASSPRQVLDEQYFGPGTRLTVT.

The J gene is TRBJ2-2, the V gene TRBV5-1; possible D gene TRBD2, 7 bases. The V gene's germline CDR1 is SGHRS and CDR2 YFSETQ. This CDR3 region has 17 residues. Trimming stripped 0 bases from V and 0 bases from J, with 12 bases between. CDR3 sequence reads: CASSLAGAGANTGELFF. The CDR3 nucleotides are TGCGCCAGCAGCTTGGCGGGGGCGGGGGCGAACACCGGGGAGCTGTTTTTT.

This clone was counted only a few times. The rearrangement joins TRBV3-1 (or the pseudogene TRBV3-2) to TRBJ2-7, with a possible D match to TRBD2 (6 bases). This CDR3 has 14 amino acids. Looked up from germline, CDR1 is LGHDT and CDR2 is YNNKEL (reference sequence). V dropped 4 bases and J dropped 3 bases, with 13 bases sitting between them. CDR3 protein: CASSRSLALYEQYF. The CDR3, as DNA: TGTGCCAGCAGCCGCTCCCTAGCGCTCTACGAGCAGTACTTC.

CDR3 sequence: CASRLDRDTEAFF. The CDR3 DNA follows: TGTGCCAGCAGACTGGACAGGGACACTGAAGCTTTCTTT. V gene TRBV13 combines with J gene TRBJ1-1; 8 positions match TRBD1. Germline CDR1 is PRHDT and CDR2 is FYEKMQ (reference sequence). J lost 3 bases, V lost 6 bases, and 3 bases had no gene match. The CDR3 runs 13 residues.

The rearrangement joins TRBV5-6 to TRBJ2-5; 7 nucleotides align to TRBD2. CDR3 length: 14 residues. V shed 4 bases and J 2 bases; nucleotides not matched to a gene: 5. Germline V gene sequence: CDR1 SGHDT, CDR2 YYEEEE. CDR3 loop: CASSPASGQETQYF. As DNA, the CDR3 is TGTGCCAGCAGCCCCGCTAGCGGTCAAGAGACCCAGTACTTC.

The genes are TRBV5-6 and TRBJ2-1, with 8 bases lining up with TRBD2. CDR1 and CDR2 (germline): SGHDT, YYEEEE. The CDR3 runs to 14 residues. V shed 5 bases and J 0 bases; nucleotides not matched to a gene: 1. Written as DNA, the CDR3 is TGTGCCAGCAGGGCGGGGGGCTCCTACAATGAGCAGTTCTTC. This gives the protein CASRAGGSYNEQFF.

The rearrangement joins TRBV19 to TRBJ2-5; 9 nucleotides match TRBD1. The V and J ends lost 3 bases and 4 bases, in that order; junction bases with no gene match: 6. The CDR3 covers 15 residues. CDR1 is LNHDA, CDR2 SQIVND, per germline (reference sequence). For the CDR3, the DNA is TGTGCCAGTAGTATTTATGGGACAGGGTTAGAGACCCAGTACTTC. Protein product: CASSIYGTGLETQYF.